A selection of T cell receptor beta chains follows, all from one sample in a study of cytomegalovirus exposure and HLA in healthy donors. Only in-frame clones appear in the TCRdb table, and some are missing; sequencing was by immunoSEQ multiplex PCR. The table lists under 250,000 clones, approximately 85% of them singletons. The sequenced sample consisted of PBMCs. The receptors stem from a woman in her forties or fifties in good health and CMV-seronegative. The CDR3 runs from the conserved cysteine through the conserved F or W. A D gene is named only where the DNA matches it firmly. The listing skips clone size in some rows; elsewhere it reads once, few, many or a size class.

. TRBJ1-1 TRBV27 . CASSLLARGTEAFF TGTGCCAGCAGTTTATTGGCCAGGGGAACTGAAGCTTTCTTT
TRBD1 TRBJ2-7 TRBV5-8 . CASSRTGSYEQYF TGTGCCAGCAGTAGGACAGGGTCCTACGAGCAGTACTTC
TRBD1 TRBJ2-7 TRBV5-5 few CASSLVTGAYEQYF TGTGCCAGCAGCTTGGTAACAGGGGCCTACGAGCAGTACTTC
. TRBJ2-7 TRBV9 once CASSVGSQTPYEQYF TGTGCCAGCAGCGTAGGTTCCCAAACACCCTACGAGCAGTACTTC
TRBD1 TRBJ1-2 TRBV5-4 . CASTTGSGAYGYTF TGTGCCAGCACGACAGGGAGTGGGGCCTATGGCTACACCTTC
. TRBJ2-2 TRBV5-1 . CASSGTTNTGELFF TGCGCCAGCTCCGGGACAACGAACACCGGGGAGCTGTTTTTT
TRBD2 TRBJ2-1 TRBV10-2 . CASSESRTSAIYNEQFF TGCGCCAGCAGTGAGTCCCGGACTAGCGCGATTTACAATGAGCAGTTCTTC
. TRBJ1-5 TRBV28 once CASSGGVRSNQPQHF TGTGCCAGCTCCGGGGGAGTCCGGAGCAATCAGCCCCAGCATTTT
. TRBJ2-4 TRBV28 . CASLPGRAKNIQYF TGTGCCAGCCTACCTGGGAGGGCCAAAAACATTCAGTACTTC
. TRBJ1-1 TRBV16 once CASSLRGGFTEAFF TGTGCCAGCAGTCTCAGGGGCGGATTCACTGAAGCTTTCTTT
TRBD2 TRBJ2-1 TRBV4-2 . CASSHGLAGYNEQFF TGTGCCAGCAGCCACGGACTAGCGGGGTACAATGAGCAGTTCTTC
TRBD1 TRBJ1-3 TRBV6-4 . CASSDSVRRQGPNSGNTIYF TGTGCCAGCAGTGACTCAGTCCGTCGACAGGGGCCGAACTCTGGAAACACCATATATTTT
. TRBJ2-3 TRBV28 . CASSPLEVTQYF TGTGCCAGCAGTCCCCTAGAAGTTACGCAGTATTTT
TRBD1 TRBJ1-5 TRBV29-1 . CSVLGQGSQPQHF TGCAGCGTATTGGGACAGGGAAGTCAGCCCCAGCATTTT
TRBD2 TRBJ2-5 TRBV18 . CASSTPGLAGGGETQYF TGTGCCAGCTCAACCCCTGGACTAGCGGGAGGCGGGGAGACCCAGTACTTC
. TRBJ1-4 TRBV6-5 few CASSYAGGNEKLFF TGTGCCAGCAGTTACGCGGGGGGTAATGAAAAACTGTTTTTT
. TRBJ1-1 TRBV7-2 . CASRGGRVGTEAFF TGTGCCAGCAGGGGGGGGCGGGTGGGCACTGAAGCTTTCTTT
. TRBJ1-2 TRBV28 . CASSYLGGATNYGYTF TGTGCCAGCAGTTATCTAGGAGGGGCGACTAACTATGGCTACACCTTC
. TRBJ1-4 TRBV28 once CASSSRFPNEKLFF TGTGCCAGCAGTTCGAGATTTCCTAATGAAAAACTGTTTTTT
. TRBJ2-2 TRBV29-1 . CSVDFSGGSTGELFF TGCAGCGTTGACTTCTCCGGGGGTTCCACCGGGGAGCTGTTTTTT
. TRBJ1-5 TRBV27 few CASSLLQGDQPQHF TGTGCCAGCAGTTTACTACAGGGCGATCAGCCCCAGCATTTT
. TRBJ1-1 TRBV19 . CASFTDRSCRAFF TGTGCCAGTTTCACCGACAGATCCTGCCGGGCTTTCTTT
. TRBJ1-3 TRBV2 . CASSDGTAGNTIYF TGTGCCAGCAGTGATGGGACTGCTGGAAACACCATATATTTT
TRBD1 TRBJ2-1 TRBV11-3 . CASSLGTGLNNEQFF TGTGCCAGCAGCTTAGGGACAGGGTTGAATAATGAGCAGTTCTTC
TRBD1 TRBJ2-7 TRBV5-4 . CASSSPPGRGSYEQYF TGTGCCAGCAGCTCTCCCCCGGGCAGGGGGAGCTACGAGCAGTACTTC
TRBD1 TRBJ1-5 TRBV19 . CASGGTGGWSNQPQHF TGTGCCAGTGGAGGGACAGGGGGCTGGAGCAATCAGCCCCAGCATTTT
TRBD1 TRBJ2-7 TRBV18 . CASSPPRDRVYEQYF TGTGCCAGCTCACCCCCCCGGGACAGAGTCTACGAGCAGTACTTC
TRBD2 TRBJ2-5 TRBV4-2 . CASSQDRRLAGGETQYF TGTGCCAGCAGCCAAGACCGTCGGCTAGCGGGAGGGGAGACCCAGTACTTC
. TRBJ2-1 TRBV6-1 . CASSSDRLNEQFF TGTGCCAGCAGTTCCGACAGACTCAATGAGCAGTTCTTC
TRBD2 TRBJ2-7 TRBV18 . CASSPTSGRAYEQYF TGTGCCAGCTCACCGACTAGCGGGAGGGCCTACGAGCAGTACTTC
. TRBJ1-3 TRBV14 . CASSQDLPGGNTIYF TGTGCCAGCAGCCAAGATCTTCCAGGGGGAAACACCATATATTTT
. TRBJ2-6 TRBV5-5 . CASSPQSGANVLTF TGTGCCAGCAGCCCGCAGTCTGGGGCCAACGTCCTGACTTTC
TRBD1 TRBJ2-3 TRBV28 once CASSLGTAVTDTQYF TGTGCCAGCAGTTTAGGGACAGCAGTTACAGATACGCAGTATTTT
. TRBJ2-2 TRBV28 . CASSPDRYTGELFF TGTGCCAGCAGTCCCGACAGGTATACCGGGGAGCTGTTTTTT
TRBD1 TRBJ1-2 TRBV6-5 . CASSRTGISGYTF TGTGCCAGCAGTCGGACAGGGATAAGCGGCTACACCTTC
. TRBJ1-5 TRBV5-8 . CASRGRRGNNQPQHF TGTGCCAGCAGGGGTCGGCGGGGGAACAATCAGCCCCAGCATTTT
TRBD1 TRBJ2-3 TRBV9 . CATSGGFDTDTQYF TGTGCCACATCAGGGGGCTTCGACACAGATACGCAGTATTTT
TRBD2 TRBJ2-4 TRBV28 once CASSLPILTSGRYIQYF TGTGCCAGCAGTCTACCCATTTTGACTAGCGGGAGATACATTCAGTACTTC
. TRBJ1-5 TRBV10-1 few CASTRGSGGVFSNQPQHF TGCGCCAGCACCCGGGGTAGTGGGGGCGTATTTAGCAATCAGCCCCAGCATTTT
. TRBJ2-5 TRBV19 . CASSIDQQGTQETQYF TGTGCCAGTAGTATAGATCAACAGGGTACCCAAGAGACCCAGTACTTC
. TRBJ2-1 TRBV27 . CASKWTEYNNEQFF TGTGCCAGCAAGTGGACAGAATATAACAATGAGCAGTTCTTC
TRBD1 TRBJ2-3 TRBV7-9 . CASFRQGSTDTQYF TGTGCCAGCTTTAGACAGGGTAGCACAGATACGCAGTATTTT
TRBD2 TRBJ2-3 TRBV7-9 once CASSMGLAGITDTQYF TGTGCCAGCAGCATGGGTCTAGCGGGAATCACAGATACGCAGTATTTT
TRBD2 TRBJ2-7 TRBV4-3 . CASSQDKWEGYEQYF TGCGCCAGCAGCCAAGACAAGTGGGAGGGTTACGAGCAGTACTTC
TRBD2 TRBJ2-5 TRBV5-1 . CASSPTSGFQETQYF TGCGCCAGCAGCCCGACTAGCGGGTTTCAAGAGACCCAGTACTTC
. TRBJ2-3 TRBV28 . CASSLHGSIDTQYF TGTGCCAGCAGTTTACACGGGAGTATAGATACGCAGTATTTT
TRBD2 TRBJ2-5 TRBV18 . CASSPNSGSGETQYF TGTGCCAGCTCACCAAATAGCGGGAGTGGTGAGACCCAGTACTTC